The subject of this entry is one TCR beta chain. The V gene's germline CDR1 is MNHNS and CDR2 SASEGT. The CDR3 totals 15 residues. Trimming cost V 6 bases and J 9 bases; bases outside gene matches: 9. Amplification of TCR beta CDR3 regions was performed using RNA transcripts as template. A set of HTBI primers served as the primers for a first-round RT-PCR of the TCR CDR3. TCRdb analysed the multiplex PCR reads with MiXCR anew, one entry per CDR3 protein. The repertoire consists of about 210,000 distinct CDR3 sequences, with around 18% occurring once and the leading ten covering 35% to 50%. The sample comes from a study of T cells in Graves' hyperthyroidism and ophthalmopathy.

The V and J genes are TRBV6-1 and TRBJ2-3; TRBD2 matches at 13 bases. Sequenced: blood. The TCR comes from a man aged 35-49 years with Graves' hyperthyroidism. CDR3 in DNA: TGTGCCAGCAGCCGGGCGGGACTAGCGGGGCACACGCAGTATTTT. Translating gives CASSRAGLAGHTQYF.